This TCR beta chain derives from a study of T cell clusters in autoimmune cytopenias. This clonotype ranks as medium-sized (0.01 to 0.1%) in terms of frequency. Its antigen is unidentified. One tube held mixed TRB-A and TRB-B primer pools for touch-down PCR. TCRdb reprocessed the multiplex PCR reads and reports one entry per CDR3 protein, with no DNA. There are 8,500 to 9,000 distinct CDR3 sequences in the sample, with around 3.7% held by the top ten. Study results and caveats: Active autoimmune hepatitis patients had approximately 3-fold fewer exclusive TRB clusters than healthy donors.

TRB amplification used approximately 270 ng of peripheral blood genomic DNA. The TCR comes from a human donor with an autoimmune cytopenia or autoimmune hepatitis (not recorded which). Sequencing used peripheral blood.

CDR3 protein: CASSLAPQGEAYEQYF. This chain joins TRBV11-1 and TRBJ2-7; as DNA is missing, the TRBD1 call by TCRdb cannot be tested. Germline assignment: CDR1 SGHAT and CDR2 FQDESV (reference sequence). The CDR3 totals 16 residues. Drawing the rest from reference TRBV11-1 and TRBJ2-7, the complete variable domain is EAEVAQSPRYKITEKSQAVAFWCDPISGHATLYWYRQILGQGPELLVQFQDESVVDDSQLPKDRFSAERLKGVDSTLKIQPAELGDSAMYLCASSLAPQGEAYEQYFGPGTRLTVT.